The text below deals with one T cell receptor (beta chain). Its target is not known. These data come from a study of beta chain features in type 1 diabetes. The study's findings and limits: When Type 1 diabetes patients were examined, their TCRB CDR3s proved moderately but significantly shorter in all four CD4+ subsets.

The authors reverse transcribed all of the isolated RNA, so sequencing captured expressed TCRB transcripts. TCRdb's table, derived via immunoSEQ multiplex PCR, lists solely in-frame clones and lacks some. Of around 130,000 clones listed, about 16% are singletons. J lost 2 bases, V lost 4 bases, and 5 bases had no gene match. The CDR3 has 16 residues. Germline V gene data show CDR1 as SGHRS and CDR2 as YFSETQ. The chain uses TRBV5-1 and TRBJ2-3; 12 nucleotides align to TRBD2. Sequenced sample: central memory CD4+ T cells from blood. The sequence came from a man aged 25 to 40 with type 1 diabetes. CDR3 sequence reads: CASSGTSGGNTDTQYF. The DNA of the CDR3 is TGCGCCAGCAGCGGTACTAGCGGGGGGAACACAGATACGCAGTATTTT.